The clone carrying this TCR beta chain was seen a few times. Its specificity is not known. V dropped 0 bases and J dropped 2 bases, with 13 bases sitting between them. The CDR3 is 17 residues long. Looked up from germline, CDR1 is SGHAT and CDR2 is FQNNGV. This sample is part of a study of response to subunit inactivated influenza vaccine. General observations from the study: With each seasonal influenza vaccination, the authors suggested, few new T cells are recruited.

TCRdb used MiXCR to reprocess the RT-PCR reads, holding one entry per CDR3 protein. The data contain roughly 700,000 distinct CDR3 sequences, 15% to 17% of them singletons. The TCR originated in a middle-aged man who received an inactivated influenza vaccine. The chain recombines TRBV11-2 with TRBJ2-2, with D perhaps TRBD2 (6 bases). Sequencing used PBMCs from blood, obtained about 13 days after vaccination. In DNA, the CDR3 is TGTGCCAGCAGCTTAGAAGGCCTAGCGATTAACACCGGGGAGCTGTTTTTT. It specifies CASSLEGLAINTGELFF.